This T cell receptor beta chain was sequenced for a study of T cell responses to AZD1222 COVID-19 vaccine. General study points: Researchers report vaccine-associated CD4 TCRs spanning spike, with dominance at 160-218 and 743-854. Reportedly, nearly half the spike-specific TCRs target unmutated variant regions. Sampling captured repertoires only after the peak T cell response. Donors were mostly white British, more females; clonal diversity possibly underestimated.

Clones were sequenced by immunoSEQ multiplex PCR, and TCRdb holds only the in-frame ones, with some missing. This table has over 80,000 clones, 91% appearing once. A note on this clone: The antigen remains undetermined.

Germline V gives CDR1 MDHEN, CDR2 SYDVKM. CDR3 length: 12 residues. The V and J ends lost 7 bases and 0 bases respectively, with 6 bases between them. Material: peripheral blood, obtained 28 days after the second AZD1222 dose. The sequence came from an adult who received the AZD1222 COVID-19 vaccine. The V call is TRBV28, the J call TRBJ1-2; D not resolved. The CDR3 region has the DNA TGTGCCAGCAAAGGTCCTAACTATGGCTACACCTTC. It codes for CASKGPNYGYTF.